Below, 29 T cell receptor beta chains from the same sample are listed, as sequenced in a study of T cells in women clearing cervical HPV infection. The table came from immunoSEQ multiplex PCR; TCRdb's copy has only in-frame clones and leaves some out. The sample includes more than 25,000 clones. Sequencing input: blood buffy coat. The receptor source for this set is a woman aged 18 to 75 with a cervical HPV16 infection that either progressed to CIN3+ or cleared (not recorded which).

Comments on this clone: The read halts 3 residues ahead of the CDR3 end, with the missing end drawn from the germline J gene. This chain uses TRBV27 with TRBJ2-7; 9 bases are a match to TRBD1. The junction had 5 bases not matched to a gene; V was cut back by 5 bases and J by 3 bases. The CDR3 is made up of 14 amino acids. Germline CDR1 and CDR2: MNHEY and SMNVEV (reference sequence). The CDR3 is CASSRTGESYEQYF. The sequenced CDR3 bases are TGTGCCAGCAGTCGGACAGGGGAAAGCTACGAG.

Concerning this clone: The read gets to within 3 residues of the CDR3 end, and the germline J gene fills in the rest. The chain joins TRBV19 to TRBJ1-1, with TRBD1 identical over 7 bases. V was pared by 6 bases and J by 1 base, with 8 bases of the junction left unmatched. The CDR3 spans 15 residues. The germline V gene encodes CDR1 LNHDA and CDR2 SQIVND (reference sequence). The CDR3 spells CASRPRGQGNTEAFF. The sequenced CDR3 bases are TGTGCCAGTAGACCGAGGGGGCAAGGGAACACTGAA.

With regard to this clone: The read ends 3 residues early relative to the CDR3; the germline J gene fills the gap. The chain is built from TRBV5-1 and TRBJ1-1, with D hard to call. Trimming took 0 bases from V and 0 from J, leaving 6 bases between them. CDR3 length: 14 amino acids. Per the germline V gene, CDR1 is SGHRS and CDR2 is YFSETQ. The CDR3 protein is CASSLDTMNTEAFF. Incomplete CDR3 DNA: TGCGCCAGCAGCTTGGACACAATGAACACTGAA.

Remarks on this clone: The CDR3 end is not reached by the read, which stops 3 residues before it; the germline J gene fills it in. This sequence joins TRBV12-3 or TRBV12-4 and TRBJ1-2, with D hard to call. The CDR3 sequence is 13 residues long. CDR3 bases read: TGTGCCAGCAGTTTGGCGGGCCATGGAGGC. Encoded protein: CASSLAGHGG. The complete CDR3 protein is CASSLAGHGGYTF.

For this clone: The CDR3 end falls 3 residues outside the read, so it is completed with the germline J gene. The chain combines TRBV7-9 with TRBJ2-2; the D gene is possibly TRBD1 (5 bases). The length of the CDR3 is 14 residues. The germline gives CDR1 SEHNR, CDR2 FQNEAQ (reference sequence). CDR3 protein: CASSLGRVNEKLFF. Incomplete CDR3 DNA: TGTGCCAGCAGCTTGGGCAGGGTTAATGAAAAG.

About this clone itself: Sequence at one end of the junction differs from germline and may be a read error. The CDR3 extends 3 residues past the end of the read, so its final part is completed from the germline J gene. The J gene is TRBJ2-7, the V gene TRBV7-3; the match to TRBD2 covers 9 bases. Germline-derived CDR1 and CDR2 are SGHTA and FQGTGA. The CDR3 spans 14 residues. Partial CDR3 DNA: TGTGCCAGCAGCCTAACTAGCGGGCCCTACGAG. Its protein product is CASSLTSGPYE. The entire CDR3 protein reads CASSLTSGPYEQYF.

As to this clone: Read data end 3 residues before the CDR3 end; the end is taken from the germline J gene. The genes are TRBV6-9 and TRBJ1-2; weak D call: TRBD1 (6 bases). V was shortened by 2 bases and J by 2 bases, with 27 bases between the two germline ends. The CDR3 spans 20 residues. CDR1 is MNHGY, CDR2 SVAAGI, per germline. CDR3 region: CASSYKAQGGGIAPNYGYTF. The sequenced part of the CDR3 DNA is TGTGCCAGCAGTTATAAGGCCCAAGGGGGGGGGATAGCACCGAACTATGGC.

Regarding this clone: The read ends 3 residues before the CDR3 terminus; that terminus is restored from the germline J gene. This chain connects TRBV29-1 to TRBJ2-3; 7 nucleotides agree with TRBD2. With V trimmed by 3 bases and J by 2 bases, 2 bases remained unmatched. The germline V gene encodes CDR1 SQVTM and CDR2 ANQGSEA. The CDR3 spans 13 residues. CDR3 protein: CSVEGLTTDTQYF. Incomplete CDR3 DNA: TGCAGCGTTGAGGGACTAACCACAGATACG.

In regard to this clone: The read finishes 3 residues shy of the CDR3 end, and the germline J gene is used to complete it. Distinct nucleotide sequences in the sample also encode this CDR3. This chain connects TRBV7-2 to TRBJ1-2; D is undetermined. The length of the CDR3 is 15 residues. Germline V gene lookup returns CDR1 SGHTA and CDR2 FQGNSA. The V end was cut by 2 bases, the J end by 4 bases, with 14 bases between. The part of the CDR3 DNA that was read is TGTGCCAGCAGCTTATTTGGAACAGTCACCTATGGC. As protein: CASSLFGTVTYG. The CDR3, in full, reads CASSLFGTVTYGYTF.

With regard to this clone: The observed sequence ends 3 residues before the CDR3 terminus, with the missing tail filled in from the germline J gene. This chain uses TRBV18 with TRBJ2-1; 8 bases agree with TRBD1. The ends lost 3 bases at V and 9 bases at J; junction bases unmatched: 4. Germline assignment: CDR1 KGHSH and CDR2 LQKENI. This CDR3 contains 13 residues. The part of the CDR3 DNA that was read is TGTGCCAGCTCACCGGGACAGGTCGGTGAG. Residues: CASSPGQVGE. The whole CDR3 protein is CASSPGQVGEQFF.

The CDR3 sequence is CASSPGQGGQPQHF. The CDR3 bases that were read are TGTGCCAGCAGCCCGGGACAGGGAGGGCAGCCC. This chain joins TRBV7-2 and TRBJ1-5, with 9 bases lining up with TRBD1. From the germline J gene comes the end of the CDR3, since the read stops 3 residues before it. The CDR3 has 14 residues. CDR1 SGHTA and CDR2 FQGNSA come from the germline V gene. V gave up 5 bases and J gave up 7 bases; unmatched junction bases: 6.

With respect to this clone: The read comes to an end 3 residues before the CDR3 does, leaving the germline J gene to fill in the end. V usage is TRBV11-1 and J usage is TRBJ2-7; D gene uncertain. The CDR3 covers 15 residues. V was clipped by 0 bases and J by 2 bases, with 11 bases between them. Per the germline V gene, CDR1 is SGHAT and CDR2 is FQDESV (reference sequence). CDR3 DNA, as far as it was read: TGTGCCAGCAGCTTAGCGCCGGGTCGCGCCTACGAG. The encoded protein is CASSLAPGRAYE. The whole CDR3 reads CASSLAPGRAYEQYF.

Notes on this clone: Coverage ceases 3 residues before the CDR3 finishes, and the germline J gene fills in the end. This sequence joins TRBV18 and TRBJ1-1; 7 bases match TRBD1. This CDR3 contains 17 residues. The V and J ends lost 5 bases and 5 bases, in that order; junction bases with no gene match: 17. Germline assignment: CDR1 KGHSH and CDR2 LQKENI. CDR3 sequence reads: CASSSLAAQGTGTEAFF. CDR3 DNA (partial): TGTGCCAGCTCATCACTCGCTGCACAGGGGACGGGAACTGAA. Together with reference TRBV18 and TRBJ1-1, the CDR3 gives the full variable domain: NAGVMQNPRHLVRRRGQEARLRCSPMKGHSHVYWYRQLPEEGLKFMVYLQKENIIDESGMPKERFSAEFPKEGPSILRIQQVVRGDSAAYFCASSSLAAQGTGTEAFFGQGTRLTVV.

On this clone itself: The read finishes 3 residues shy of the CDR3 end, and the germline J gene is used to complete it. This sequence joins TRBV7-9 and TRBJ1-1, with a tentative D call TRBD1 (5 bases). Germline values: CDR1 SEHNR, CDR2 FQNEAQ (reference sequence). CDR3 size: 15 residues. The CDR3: CASSLLAGLQETAFF. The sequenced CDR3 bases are TGTGCCAGCAGTCTATTAGCGGGGCTGCAAGAGACC.

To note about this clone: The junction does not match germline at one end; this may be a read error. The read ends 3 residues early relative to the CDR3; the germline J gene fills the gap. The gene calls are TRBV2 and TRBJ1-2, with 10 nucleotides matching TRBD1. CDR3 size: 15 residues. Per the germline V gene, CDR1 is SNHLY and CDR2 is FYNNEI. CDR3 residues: CASREDRGLHYGYTF. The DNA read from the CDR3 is TGTGCCAGCAGGGAAGACAGGGGGCTGCACTATGGC.

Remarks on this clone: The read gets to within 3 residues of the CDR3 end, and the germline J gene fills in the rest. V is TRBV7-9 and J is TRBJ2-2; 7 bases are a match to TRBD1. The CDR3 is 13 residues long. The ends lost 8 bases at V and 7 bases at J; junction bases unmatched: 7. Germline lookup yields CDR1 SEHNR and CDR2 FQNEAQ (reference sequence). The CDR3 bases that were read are TGTGCCAGCCACCCGACAGGGTTCGGGGAG. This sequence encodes CASHPTGFGE. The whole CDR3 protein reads CASHPTGFGELFF.

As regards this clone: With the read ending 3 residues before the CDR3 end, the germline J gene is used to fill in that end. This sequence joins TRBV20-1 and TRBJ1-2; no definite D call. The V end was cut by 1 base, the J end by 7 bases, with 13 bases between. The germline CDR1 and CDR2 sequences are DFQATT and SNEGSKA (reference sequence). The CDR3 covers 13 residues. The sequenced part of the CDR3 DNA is TGCAGTGCTAGAGTTAACCGTAGTCCTGGC. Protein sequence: CSARVNRSPG. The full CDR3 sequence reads CSARVNRSPGYTF.

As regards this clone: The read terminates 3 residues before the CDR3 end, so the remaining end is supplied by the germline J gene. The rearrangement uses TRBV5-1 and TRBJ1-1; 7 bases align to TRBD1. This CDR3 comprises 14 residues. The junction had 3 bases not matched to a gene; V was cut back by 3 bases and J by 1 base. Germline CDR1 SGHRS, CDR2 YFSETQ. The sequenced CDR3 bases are TGCGCCAGCAGCTGGAGGGGGCAGAACACTGAA. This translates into CASSWRGQNTE. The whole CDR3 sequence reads CASSWRGQNTEAFF.

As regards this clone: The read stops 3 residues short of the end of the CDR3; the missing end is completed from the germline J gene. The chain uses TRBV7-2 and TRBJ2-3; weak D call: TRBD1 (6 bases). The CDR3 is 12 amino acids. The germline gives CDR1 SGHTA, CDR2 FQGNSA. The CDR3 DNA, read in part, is TGTGCCAGCAGCTTATCGGCAGGGGCG. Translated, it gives CASSLSAGA. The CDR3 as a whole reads CASSLSAGAQYF.

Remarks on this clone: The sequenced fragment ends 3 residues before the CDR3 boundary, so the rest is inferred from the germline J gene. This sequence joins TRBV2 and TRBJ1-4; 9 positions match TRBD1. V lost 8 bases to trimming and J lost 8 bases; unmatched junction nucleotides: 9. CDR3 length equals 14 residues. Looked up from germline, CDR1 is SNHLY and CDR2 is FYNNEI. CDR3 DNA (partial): TGTGCCAGCCGTGCGACAGGGGGTATGGAAAAA. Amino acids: CASRATGGMEK. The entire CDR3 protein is CASRATGGMEKLFF. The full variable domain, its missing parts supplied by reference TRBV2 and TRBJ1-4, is EPEVTQTPSHQVTQMGQEVILRCVPISNHLYFYWYRQILGQKVEFLVSFYNNEISEKSEIFDDQFSVERPDGSNFTLKIRSTKLEDSAMYFCASRATGGMEKLFFGSGTQLSVL.

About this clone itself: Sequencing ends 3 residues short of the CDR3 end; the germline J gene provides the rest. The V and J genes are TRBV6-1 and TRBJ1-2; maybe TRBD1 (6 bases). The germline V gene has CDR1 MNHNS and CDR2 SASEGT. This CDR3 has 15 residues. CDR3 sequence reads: CASSERSGGTDTYTF. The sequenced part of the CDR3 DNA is TGTGCCAGCAGCGAAAGGAGCGGGGGCACAGATACC.

The part of the CDR3 DNA that was read is TGTGCCAGCAGTTTTTTAACGAACACCGGGGAG. It yields the protein CASSFLTNTGE. The whole CDR3 protein reads CASSFLTNTGELFF. V usage is TRBV6-2 or TRBV6-3 and J usage is TRBJ2-2; D gene uncertain. The read ends 3 residues shy of where the CDR3 ends; the end is completed using the germline J gene. The V end was cut by 4 bases, the J end by 0 bases, with 6 bases between. CDR3 length: 14 amino acids. Per germline, CDR1 MNHEY and CDR2 SVGEGT.

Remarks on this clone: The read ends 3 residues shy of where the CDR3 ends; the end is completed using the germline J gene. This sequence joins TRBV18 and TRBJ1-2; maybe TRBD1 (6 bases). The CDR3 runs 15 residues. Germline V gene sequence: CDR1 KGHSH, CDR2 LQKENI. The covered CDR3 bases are TGTGCCAGCTCACCAATAGCGGGGGGGCCCAATGAC. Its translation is CASSPIAGGPND. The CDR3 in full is CASSPIAGGPNDYTF.

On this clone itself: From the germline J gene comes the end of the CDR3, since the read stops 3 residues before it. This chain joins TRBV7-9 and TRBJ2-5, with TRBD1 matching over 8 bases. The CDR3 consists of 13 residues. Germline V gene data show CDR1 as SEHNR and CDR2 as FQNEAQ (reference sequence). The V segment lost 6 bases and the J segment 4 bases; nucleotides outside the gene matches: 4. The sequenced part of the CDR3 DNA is TGTGCCAGCAGAGTGACAGGGGTAGAGACC. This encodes CASRVTGVET. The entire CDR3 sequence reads CASRVTGVETQYF.

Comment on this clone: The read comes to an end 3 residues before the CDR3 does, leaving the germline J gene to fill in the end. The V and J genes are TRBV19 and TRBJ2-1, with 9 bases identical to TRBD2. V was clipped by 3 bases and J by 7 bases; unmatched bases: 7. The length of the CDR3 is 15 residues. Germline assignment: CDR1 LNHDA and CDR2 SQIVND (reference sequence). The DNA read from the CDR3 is TGTGCCAGTAGTATCAGATTTGCGGGAGGGAATGAG. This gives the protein CASSIRFAGGNE. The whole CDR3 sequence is CASSIRFAGGNEQFF.

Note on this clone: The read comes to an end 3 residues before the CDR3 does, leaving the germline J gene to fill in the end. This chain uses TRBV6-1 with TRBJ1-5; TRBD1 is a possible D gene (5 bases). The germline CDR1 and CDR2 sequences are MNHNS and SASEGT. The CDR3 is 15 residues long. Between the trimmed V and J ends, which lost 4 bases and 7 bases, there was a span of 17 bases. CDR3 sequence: CASSAEGQVRQPQHF. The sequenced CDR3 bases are TGTGCCAGCAGTGCGGAGGGGCAGGTTCGACAGCCC.

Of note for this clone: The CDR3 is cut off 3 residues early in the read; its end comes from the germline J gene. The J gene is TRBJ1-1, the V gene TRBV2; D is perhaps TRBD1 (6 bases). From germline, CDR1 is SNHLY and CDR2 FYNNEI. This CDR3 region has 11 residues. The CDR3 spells CASGEAQGAFF. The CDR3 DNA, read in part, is TGTGCCAGCGGAGAGGCACAGGGA.

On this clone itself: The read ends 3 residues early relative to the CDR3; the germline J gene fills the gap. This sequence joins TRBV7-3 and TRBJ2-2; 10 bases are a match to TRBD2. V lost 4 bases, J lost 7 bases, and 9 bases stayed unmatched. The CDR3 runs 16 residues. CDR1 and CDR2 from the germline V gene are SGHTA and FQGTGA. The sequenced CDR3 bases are TGTGCCAGCAGCTCCGGACTAGCGGAACAGGGCGGGGAG. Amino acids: CASSSGLAEQGGE. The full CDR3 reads CASSSGLAEQGGELFF.

The covered CDR3 bases are TGTGCCAGTAGCACAAGGGTCAATCAGCCC. This codes for CASSTRVNQP. The full CDR3 is CASSTRVNQPQHF. The V gene is TRBV19, the J gene TRBJ1-5; D is unresolved. The read gets to within 3 residues of the CDR3 end, and the germline J gene fills in the rest. Trimming took off 6 bases at V and 3 bases at J, with 9 bases between the two ends. Germline values: CDR1 LNHDA, CDR2 SQIVND (reference sequence). CDR3 size: 13 residues.